The rows below give T cell receptor beta chains drawn from one sample of a study of cytomegalovirus exposure and HLA in healthy donors. Profiled with immunoSEQ multiplex PCR; TCRdb holds only in-frame clones, not every one. In the table there are under 200,000 clones, roughly 82% of which are singletons. The sequencing sample was made of PBMCs. The receptors here all came from a girl aged 5-17 years in good health and CMV-seropositive. CDR3s include the opening cysteine and the closing phenylalanine or tryptophan. D genes are given only for firm matches. Clone size is stated in some rows and not others, as once, few, many or a class when expanded.

abundance	v_gene	j_gene	d_gene	CDR3nt	CDR3aa
-	TRBV27	TRBJ2-7	TRBD2	TGTGCCAGCATGGTAAGCGGGGACTCCTACGAGCAGTACTTC	CASMVSGDSYEQYF
-	TRBV6-1	TRBJ1-1	-	TGTGCCAGCGCCCGGTGGGGCCCGCAAGCTTTCTTT	CASARWGPQAFF
-	TRBV7-9	TRBJ2-3	-	TGTGCCAGCAGCTTGATGAGCAGCACAGATACGCAGTATTTT	CASSLMSSTDTQYF
-	TRBV10-1	TRBJ2-5	-	TGCGCCAGCAGTGTAAGGCTCGGGGAGACCCAGTACTTC	CASSVRLGETQYF
once	TRBV27	TRBJ2-1	-	TGTGCCAGCAGTTTACAGGGGACCAACAATGAGCAGTTCTTC	CASSLQGTNNEQFF
-	TRBV7-2	TRBJ1-2	TRBD1	TGTGCCAGCAGCGTAGACAGGGGAGGTGGCTACACCTTC	CASSVDRGGGYTF
-	TRBV29-1	TRBJ2-1	-	TGCAGCGTTGACGGGGAGCGGGCCACCTACAATGAGCAGTTCTTC	CSVDGERATYNEQFF
-	TRBV7-9	TRBJ1-2	TRBD1	TGTGCCAGCAGCTTAGAGGGACAGGTGCATGGCTACACCTTC	CASSLEGQVHGYTF
-	TRBV2	TRBJ2-3	TRBD2	TGTGCCAGCAGTGGGGGACTAGCGGGAGGAGCTGGGAGCACAGATACGCAGTATTTT	CASSGGLAGGAGSTDTQYF
-	TRBV7-2	TRBJ2-7	-	TGTGCCAGCAGCTTATCATATCCCGGAGTCTACGAGCAGTACTTC	CASSLSYPGVYEQYF
-	TRBV5-1	TRBJ1-2	TRBD1	TGCGCCAGCAGCTGGGGGAGACAGGGTAGTTATGGGAACTATGGCTACACCTTC	CASSWGRQGSYGNYGYTF
few	TRBV6-7	TRBJ1-5	-	TGTGCCAGCAGTCGCGCTTCGGCTACAGCTAGCAATCAGCCCCAGCATTTT	CASSRASATASNQPQHF
-	TRBV7-9	TRBJ2-5	TRBD2	TGTGCCAGCAGCTTGGCAGCTAGCGGTCAAGAGACCCAGTACTTC	CASSLAASGQETQYF
few	TRBV10-3	TRBJ1-3	-	TGTGCCATCAGTGACACTGACTACCTCTCTGGAAACACCATATATTTT	CAISDTDYLSGNTIYF
-	TRBV19	TRBJ1-5	-	TGTGCCAGTAGTGGGGGGGAAGTTGATCAGCCCCAGCATTTT	CASSGGEVDQPQHF
-	TRBV18	TRBJ1-1	-	TGTGCCAGCTCACGAGAGATTGAAGCTTTCTTT	CASSREIEAFF
-	TRBV5-1	TRBJ1-1	-	TGCGCCAGCAGCTTAGACATTCAGAACACTGAAGCTTTCTTT	CASSLDIQNTEAFF
-	TRBV7-9	TRBJ2-5	-	TGTGCCAGCAGCTTATTAAGGCCAGCCACAGCCCAAGAGACCCAGTACTTC	CASSLLRPATAQETQYF
-	TRBV27	TRBJ1-1	-	TGTGCCAGCAGCCCACGGACAGATTTGAACACTGAAGCTTTCTTT	CASSPRTDLNTEAFF
-	TRBV30	TRBJ2-1	TRBD1	TGTGCCTGGGAGAGGGACAGAAATGGCAATGAGCAGTTCTTC	CAWERDRNGNEQFF
-	TRBV30	TRBJ1-5	-	TGTGCCTGGAGTGTACACGGGGGGAGGAATCAGCCCCAGCATTTT	CAWSVHGGRNQPQHF
medium-sized	TRBV25-1	TRBJ1-1	-	TGTGCCAGCAGTGCCTTCCCCGGTGAAGCTTTCTTT	CASSAFPGEAFF
once	TRBV10-3	TRBJ1-2	TRBD1	TGTGCCATCAGGGACAGGGGGCTGACAGCTAACTATGGCTACACCTTC	CAIRDRGLTANYGYTF
once	TRBV9	TRBJ2-7	-	TGTGCCAGCAGCGTAGGGGTCAGGTCCTCCTACGAGCAGTACTTC	CASSVGVRSSYEQYF
-	TRBV28	TRBJ1-2	-	TGTGCCAGCAGTTTATCAACGGATTTTTTCCAGGCTTTTGGTGGCTACACCTTC	CASSLSTDFFQAFGGYTF
-	TRBV28	TRBJ2-7	TRBD2	TGTGCCAGCAGCTATTTCGCTAGCGGGGTCTACGAGCAGTACTTC	CASSYFASGVYEQYF
-	TRBV29-1	TRBJ2-5	-	TGCAGCGTTGGACGGACAGCACAAGAGACCCAGTACTTC	CSVGRTAQETQYF
-	TRBV13	TRBJ2-3	TRBD2	TGTGCCAGCAGCCGGGTGGGGGAGGGGGATACGCAGTATTTT	CASSRVGEGDTQYF
-	TRBV27	TRBJ1-6	-	TGTGCCAGCGGCTGGGAGCGCGGGAATTCACCCCTCCACTTT	CASGWERGNSPLHF
-	TRBV7-8	TRBJ2-2	-	TGTGCCAGCAGCACCAGGGGCTCCGGGGAGCTGTTTTTT	CASSTRGSGELFF
-	TRBV7-8	TRBJ2-3	TRBD2	TGTGCCAGCAGCACGCTAAGCGGGGGCTATGCAGATACGCAGTATTTT	CASSTLSGGYADTQYF
-	TRBV6-5	TRBJ2-5	-	TGTGCCAGCAGTCCCGAGGGGGGGGGCCGTGAGACCCAGTACTTC	CASSPEGGGRETQYF
-	TRBV28	TRBJ1-2	-	TGTGCCAGCAGTTTCACAGGGTTCTTTCCGAATGGCTACACCTTC	CASSFTGFFPNGYTF
-	TRBV7-2	TRBJ2-1	TRBD2	TGTGCCAGCAGTCCCGGGACTAGCACCTACAATGAGCAGTTCTTC	CASSPGTSTYNEQFF
-	TRBV29-1	TRBJ1-2	TRBD1	TGCAGCGTTGGACAGGGGGGACAAGGGTCATTCTACACCTTC	CSVGQGGQGSFYTF
-	TRBV11-3	TRBJ2-1	TRBD2	TGTGCCAGCAGCTCAAGCGGGGGGGTCTACAATGAGCAGTTCTTC	CASSSSGGVYNEQFF
-	TRBV18	TRBJ2-7	TRBD1	TGTGCCAGCTCACCACGGACAGGGGCCTCCTACGAGCAGTACTTC	CASSPRTGASYEQYF
-	TRBV6-5	TRBJ1-1	TRBD1	TGTGCCAGCAGTCCCGTGGACAGGGGGAACACTGAAGCTTTCTTT	CASSPVDRGNTEAFF
-	TRBV11-3	TRBJ2-1	-	TGTGCCAGCAGCTTAGATGGGGAACTAGTGGGAAACAATGAGCAGTTCTTC	CASSLDGELVGNNEQFF
-	TRBV7-9	TRBJ2-7	-	TGTGCCAGCAGCCCACTTTACGAGCAGTACTTC	CASSPLYEQYF
once	TRBV6-1	TRBJ1-3	-	TGTGCCAGCAAGACAGGTTTCTCTGGAAACACCATATATTTT	CASKTGFSGNTIYF
-	TRBV7-8	TRBJ2-7	-	TGTGCCAGCAGCAAATCCAGGGTCTTCTTGGGTTACGAGCAGTACTTC	CASSKSRVFLGYEQYF
-	TRBV9	TRBJ1-1	TRBD1	TGTGCCAGCAGCGCCACGACAGGGGGCACTGAAGCTTTCTTT	CASSATTGGTEAFF
few	TRBV5-1	TRBJ2-5	TRBD1	TGCGCCAGCAGCCTGACAGGGGGCTCGGAGACCCAGTACTTC	CASSLTGGSETQYF
-	TRBV5-1	TRBJ2-1	TRBD2	TGCGCCAGCAGCTTTTTAGCGGGAGGACGAATCCACAATGAGCAGTTCTTC	CASSFLAGGRIHNEQFF
-	TRBV27	TRBJ2-1	TRBD2	TGTGCCAGCAGCCCTTTCCCGGGGGGGTCGGGGGAGCAGTTCTTC	CASSPFPGGSGEQFF
-	TRBV5-1	TRBJ1-2	TRBD1	TGCGCCAGCAGCTTACAGGGGGCGACGGCTAACTATGGCTACACCTTC	CASSLQGATANYGYTF
few	TRBV5-4	TRBJ2-5	TRBD2	TGTGCCAGCAGCTGGGGGACTAGCGGCCAAGAGACCCAGTACTTC	CASSWGTSGQETQYF
once	TRBV5-6	TRBJ2-2	TRBD2	TGTGCCAGCAGCCTGGGACTAGCGGGAGCTTCCACCGGGGAGCTGTTTTTT	CASSLGLAGASTGELFF
-	TRBV6-1	TRBJ1-4	TRBD1	TGTGCCAGCAGTGACCCGAGACAGGGAAGGAATGAAAAACTGTTTTTT	CASSDPRQGRNEKLFF
-	TRBV6-1	TRBJ1-5	-	TGTGCCAGCAGTGAAGGATTAACGGGGAATCAGCCCCAGCATTTT	CASSEGLTGNQPQHF